The sequence of this T cell receptor (beta chain) was determined in a study of T-cell reconstitution after alpha-beta-depleted transplantation in children. This clonotype was detected a few times. Antigen unknown. Preparing the TCRbeta library involved the use of unique molecular identifiers. In TCRdb, the PCR reads were re-called with MiXCR into one record per CDR3 protein. The data show about 980,000 distinct CDR3 sequences, with about 31% seen just once and about 28% held by the top ten. V lost 3 bases and J lost 7; bases outside the gene matches: 13. CDR3 size: 17 residues. Findings and limits, study-wide: Some patients' high day-60 TCRbeta diversity was traced to surviving recipient T cells and thymic progenitors.

This clonotype was sampled from a boy younger than two who had a stem cell transplant for SCID, so the T cells may come from the graft donor. The chain uses TRBV12-3 or TRBV12-4 and TRBJ2-2; 8 positions agree with TRBD2. The material was PBMCs, mostly from graft donor cells, obtained 360 days after TCRalphabeta/CD19-depleted stem cell transplant. The CDR3 here is CASSFSGTGLANGELFF. CDR3 DNA sequence: TGTGCCAGCAGTTTTAGTGGAACCGGACTAGCAAACGGGGAGCTGTTTTTT.